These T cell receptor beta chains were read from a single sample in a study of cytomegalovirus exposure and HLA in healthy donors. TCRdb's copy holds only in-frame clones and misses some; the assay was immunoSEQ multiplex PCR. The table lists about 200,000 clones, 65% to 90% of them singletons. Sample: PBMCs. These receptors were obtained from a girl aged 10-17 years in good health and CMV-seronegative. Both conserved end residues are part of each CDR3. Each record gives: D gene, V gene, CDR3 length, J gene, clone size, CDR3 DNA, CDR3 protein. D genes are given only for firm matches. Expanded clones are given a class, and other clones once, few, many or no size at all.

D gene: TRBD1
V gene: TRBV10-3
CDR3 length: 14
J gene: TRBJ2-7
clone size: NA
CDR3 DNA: TGTGCCATCAGTGCCAACAGGGGCGGCGACGAGCAGTACTTC
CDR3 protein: CAISANRGGDEQYF

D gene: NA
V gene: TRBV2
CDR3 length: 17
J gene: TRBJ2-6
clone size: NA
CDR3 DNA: TGTGCCAGCGGGAGGCCCTCCCTCTACTCTGGGGCCAACGTCCTGACTTTC
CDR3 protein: CASGRPSLYSGANVLTF

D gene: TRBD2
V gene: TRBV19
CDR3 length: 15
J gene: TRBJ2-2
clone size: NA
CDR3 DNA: TGTGCCAGTACGCGACGGGGGGATAACACCGGGGAGCTGTTTTTT
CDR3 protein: CASTRRGDNTGELFF

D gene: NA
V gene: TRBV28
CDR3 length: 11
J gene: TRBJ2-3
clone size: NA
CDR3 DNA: TGTGCCAGCAGTTGGGCCGATACGCAGTATTTT
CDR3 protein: CASSWADTQYF

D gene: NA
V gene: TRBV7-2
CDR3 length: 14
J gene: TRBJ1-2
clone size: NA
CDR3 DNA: TGTGCCAGCAGCTACCGACGGTCGGGCTATGGCTACACCTTC
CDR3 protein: CASSYRRSGYGYTF

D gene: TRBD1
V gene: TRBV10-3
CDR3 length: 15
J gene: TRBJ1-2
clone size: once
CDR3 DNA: TGTGCCATCAGTGCGCATATGACAGGGGACGAGGGCTACACCTTC
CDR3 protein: CAISAHMTGDEGYTF

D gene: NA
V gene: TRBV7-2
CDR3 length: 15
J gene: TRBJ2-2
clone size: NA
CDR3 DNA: TGTGCCAGCAGCTTAGCTAGCTCCGTCCCCGGGGAGCTGTTTTTT
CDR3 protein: CASSLASSVPGELFF

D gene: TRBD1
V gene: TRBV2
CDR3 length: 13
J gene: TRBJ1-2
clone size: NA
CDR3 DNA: TGTGCCAGCAGAACGACAGGGAACTATGGCTACACCTTC
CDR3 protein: CASRTTGNYGYTF

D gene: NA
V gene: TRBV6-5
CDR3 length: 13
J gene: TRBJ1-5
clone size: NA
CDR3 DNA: TGTGCCAGCAGTGAAACGTTCGGTCAGCCCCAGCATTTT
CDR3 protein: CASSETFGQPQHF

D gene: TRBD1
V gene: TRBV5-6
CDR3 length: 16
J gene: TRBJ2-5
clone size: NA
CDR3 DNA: TGTGCCAGCAGCTGGGGGACAGGGGGGTTCATGGTCGCCCAGTACTTC
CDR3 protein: CASSWGTGGFMVAQYF

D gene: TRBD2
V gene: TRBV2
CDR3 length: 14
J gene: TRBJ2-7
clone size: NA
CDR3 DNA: TGTGCCAGCAGGTATCTTAGCGGGGGGTACGAGCAGTACTTC
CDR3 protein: CASRYLSGGYEQYF

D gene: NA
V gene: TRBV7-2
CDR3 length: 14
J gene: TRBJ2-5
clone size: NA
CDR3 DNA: TGTGCCAGCAGTCCAGGCGTAGACCAAGAGACCCAGTACTTC
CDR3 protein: CASSPGVDQETQYF

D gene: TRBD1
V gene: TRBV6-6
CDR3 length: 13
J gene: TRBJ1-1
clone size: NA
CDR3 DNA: TGTGCCAGCAGAAAGACAGGGGGCACTGAAGCTTTCTTT
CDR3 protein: CASRKTGGTEAFF

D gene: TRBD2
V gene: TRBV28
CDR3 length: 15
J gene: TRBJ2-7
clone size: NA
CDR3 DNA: TGTGCCAGCAGTTTAGCGGGGACTAGCTTATACGAGCAGTACTTC
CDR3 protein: CASSLAGTSLYEQYF

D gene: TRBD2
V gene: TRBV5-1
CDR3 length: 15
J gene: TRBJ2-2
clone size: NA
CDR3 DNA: TGCGCCAGCAGCTTGACTAGCGGGAACACCGGGGAGCTGTTTTTT
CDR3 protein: CASSLTSGNTGELFF

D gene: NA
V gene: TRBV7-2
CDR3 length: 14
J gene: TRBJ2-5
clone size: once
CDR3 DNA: TGTGCCAGCAGCCTCCGGAGGGATCAAGAGACCCAGTACTTC
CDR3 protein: CASSLRRDQETQYF

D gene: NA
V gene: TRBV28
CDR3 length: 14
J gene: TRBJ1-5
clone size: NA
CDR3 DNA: TGTGCCAGCAGTTTTCAGGGGAGCAATCAGCCCCAGCATTTT
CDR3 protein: CASSFQGSNQPQHF

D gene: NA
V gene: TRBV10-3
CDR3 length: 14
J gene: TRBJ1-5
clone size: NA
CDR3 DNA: TGTGCCATCAGTGAGGGACAGACAAATCAGCCCCAGCATTTT
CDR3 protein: CAISEGQTNQPQHF

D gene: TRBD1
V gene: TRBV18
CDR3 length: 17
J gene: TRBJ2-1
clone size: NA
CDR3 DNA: TGTGCCAGCTCACCTAAACCAACAGGGGGCTCCTACAATGAGCAGTTCTTC
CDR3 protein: CASSPKPTGGSYNEQFF

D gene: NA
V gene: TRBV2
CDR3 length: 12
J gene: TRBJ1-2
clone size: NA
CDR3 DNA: TGTGCCAGCAGTGAAGGCGTTTATGGCTACACCTTC
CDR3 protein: CASSEGVYGYTF

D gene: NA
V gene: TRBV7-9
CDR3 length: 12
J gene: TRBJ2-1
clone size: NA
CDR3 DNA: TGTGCCAGCGGGAGGCCGGGGAATGAGCAGTTCTTC
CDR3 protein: CASGRPGNEQFF

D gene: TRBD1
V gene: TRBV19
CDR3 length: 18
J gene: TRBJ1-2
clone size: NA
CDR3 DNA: TGTGCCAGTAGTCGGGCCCGTTTCGGGACAGCCCCAAACTATGGCTACACCTTC
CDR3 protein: CASSRARFGTAPNYGYTF

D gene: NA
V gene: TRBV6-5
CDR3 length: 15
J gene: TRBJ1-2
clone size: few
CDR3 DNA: TGTGCCAGCAGTTACAAATACGCGGAGGCCTATGGCTACACCTTC
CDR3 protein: CASSYKYAEAYGYTF

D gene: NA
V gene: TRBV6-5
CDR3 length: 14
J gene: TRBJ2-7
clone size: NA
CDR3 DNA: TGTGCCAGCAGTTACGGGCTGAACTCCTACGAGCAGTACTTC
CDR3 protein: CASSYGLNSYEQYF

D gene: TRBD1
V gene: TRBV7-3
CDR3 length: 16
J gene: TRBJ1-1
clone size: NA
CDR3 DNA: TGTGCCAGCAGCTTAAGGGCGGGACAGGCAAGTACTGAAGCTTTCTTT
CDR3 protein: CASSLRAGQASTEAFF

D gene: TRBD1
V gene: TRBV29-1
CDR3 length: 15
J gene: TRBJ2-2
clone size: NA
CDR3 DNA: TGCAGCACCCCCGGGCAGGGGGCAAACACCGGGGAGCTGTTTTTT
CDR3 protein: CSTPGQGANTGELFF

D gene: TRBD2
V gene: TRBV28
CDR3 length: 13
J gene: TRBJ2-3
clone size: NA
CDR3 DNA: TGTGCCAGCAGGACTAGCGGGACAGATACGCAGTATTTT
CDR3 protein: CASRTSGTDTQYF

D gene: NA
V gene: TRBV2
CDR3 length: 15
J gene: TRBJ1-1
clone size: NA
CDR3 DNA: TGTGCCAGCAGTGAAGCCTCACAGCATAACACTGAAGCTTTCTTT
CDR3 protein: CASSEASQHNTEAFF

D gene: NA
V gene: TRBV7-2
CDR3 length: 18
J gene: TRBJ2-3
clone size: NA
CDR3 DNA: TGTGCCAGCAGCTTAGTAACGTCGAGGTCCGTAAGCACAGATACGCAGTATTTT
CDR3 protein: CASSLVTSRSVSTDTQYF

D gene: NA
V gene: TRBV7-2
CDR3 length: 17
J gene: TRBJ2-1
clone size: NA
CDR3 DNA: TGTGCCAGCAGCTTAAGAAGAGGAAGTCCACTTAACAATGAGCAGTTCTTC
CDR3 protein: CASSLRRGSPLNNEQFF

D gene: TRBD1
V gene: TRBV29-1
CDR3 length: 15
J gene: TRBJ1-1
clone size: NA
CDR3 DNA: TGCAGCGTCACTAATTTAATGACAGGGTTGCCTGAAGCTTTCTTT
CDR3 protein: CSVTNLMTGLPEAFF

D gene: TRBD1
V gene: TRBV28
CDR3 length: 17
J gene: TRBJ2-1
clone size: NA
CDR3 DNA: TGTGCCAGCAGTCCGAGACAGGGAATAAGCTCCTACAATGAGCAGTTCTTC
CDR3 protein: CASSPRQGISSYNEQFF

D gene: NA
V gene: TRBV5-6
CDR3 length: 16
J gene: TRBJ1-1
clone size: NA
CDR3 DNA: TGTGCCAGCAGCTTTCATTTAGGCCAGGTAAACACTGAAGCTTTCTTT
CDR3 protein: CASSFHLGQVNTEAFF

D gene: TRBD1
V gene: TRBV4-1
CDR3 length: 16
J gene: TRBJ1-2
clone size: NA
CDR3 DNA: TGCGCCAGCAGCCAAGGGGTAGGACAGGGGGCACGTGGCTACACCTTC
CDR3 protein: CASSQGVGQGARGYTF

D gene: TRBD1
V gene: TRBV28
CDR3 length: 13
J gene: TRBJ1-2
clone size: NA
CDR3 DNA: TGTGCCAGCAGTTTTGAGGGGGCATGGGGCTACACCTTC
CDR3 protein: CASSFEGAWGYTF

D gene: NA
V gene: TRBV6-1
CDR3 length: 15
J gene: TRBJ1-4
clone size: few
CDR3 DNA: TGTGCCAGCAGGGACCGACTAGCGGCTAATGAAAAACTGTTTTTT
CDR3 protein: CASRDRLAANEKLFF

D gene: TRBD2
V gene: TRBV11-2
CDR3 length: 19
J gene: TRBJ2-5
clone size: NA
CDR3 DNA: TGTGCCAGCAGCTTCCCGATCTACTTTGGCGGGGGGGCGTCAGAGACCCAGTACTTC
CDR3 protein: CASSFPIYFGGGASETQYF

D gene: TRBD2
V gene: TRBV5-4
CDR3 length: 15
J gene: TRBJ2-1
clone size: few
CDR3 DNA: TGTGCCAGCAGCCCCTACGGGAGGGAACGGAATGAGCAGTTCTTC
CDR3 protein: CASSPYGRERNEQFF

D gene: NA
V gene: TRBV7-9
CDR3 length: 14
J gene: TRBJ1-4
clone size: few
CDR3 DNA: TGTGCCAGCAGCTTTGGGCACGGTAATGAAAAACTGTTTTTT
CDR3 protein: CASSFGHGNEKLFF

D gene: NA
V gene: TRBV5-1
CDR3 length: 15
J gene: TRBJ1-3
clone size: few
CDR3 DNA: TGCGCCAGCAGGCGGGGGCTCGGCTCTGGAAACACCATATATTTT
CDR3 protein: CASRRGLGSGNTIYF

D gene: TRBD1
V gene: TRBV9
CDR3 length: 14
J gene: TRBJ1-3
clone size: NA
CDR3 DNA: TGTGCCAGCGCTAACAGGGGCTCTGGAAACACCATATATTTT
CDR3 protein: CASANRGSGNTIYF

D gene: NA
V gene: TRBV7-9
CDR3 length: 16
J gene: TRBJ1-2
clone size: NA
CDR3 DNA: TGTGCCAGCACCCTTATCGGGGGGTGGACAGACTATGGCTACACCTTC
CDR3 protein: CASTLIGGWTDYGYTF

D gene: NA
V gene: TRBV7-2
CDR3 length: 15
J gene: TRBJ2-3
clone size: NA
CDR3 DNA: TGTGCCAGCAGCTTATCCGGGACTAGCACAGATACGCAGTATTTT
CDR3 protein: CASSLSGTSTDTQYF

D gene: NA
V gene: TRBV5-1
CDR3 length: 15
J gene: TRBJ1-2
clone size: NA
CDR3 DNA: TGCGCCAGCAGCTTACCAGGTTCCGGTTTTGGAGGCTACACCTTC
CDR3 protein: CASSLPGSGFGGYTF

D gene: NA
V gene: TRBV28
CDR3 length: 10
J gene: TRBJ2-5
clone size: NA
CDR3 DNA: TGTGCCAGCTCGAGGGAGACCCAGTACTTC
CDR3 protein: CASSRETQYF

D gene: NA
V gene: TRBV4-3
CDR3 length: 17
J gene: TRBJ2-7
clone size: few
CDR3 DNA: TGCGCCAGCAGCCCACAGGCCGACGGGCTAAGAGCTCAGCCGATAATATTC
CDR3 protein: CASSPQADGLRAQPIIF

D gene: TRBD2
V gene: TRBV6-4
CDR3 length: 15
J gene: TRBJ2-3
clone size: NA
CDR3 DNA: TGTGCCAGCAGTGCTAGCGGGGGGAGCACAGATACGCAGTATTTT
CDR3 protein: CASSASGGSTDTQYF

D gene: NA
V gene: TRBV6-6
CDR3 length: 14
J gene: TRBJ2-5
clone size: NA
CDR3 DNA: TGTGCCAGCACCTCCTCGGACTTCCAAGAGACCCAGTACTTC
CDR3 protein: CASTSSDFQETQYF

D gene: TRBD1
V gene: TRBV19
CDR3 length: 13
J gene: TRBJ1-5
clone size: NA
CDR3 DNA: TGTGCCAGTAGTATAAACAGGGGGGGGCCCCAGCATTTT
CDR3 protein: CASSINRGGPQHF

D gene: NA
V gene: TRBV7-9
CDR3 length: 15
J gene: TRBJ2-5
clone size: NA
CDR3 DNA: TGTGCCAGCAGCCTCCTGGGAGGGGGTCAAGAGACCCAGTACTTC
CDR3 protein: CASSLLGGGQETQYF

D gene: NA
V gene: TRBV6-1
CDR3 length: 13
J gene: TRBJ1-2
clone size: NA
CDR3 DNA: TGTGCCAGCAGTCAGGGCAGGGGCTATGGCTACACCTTC
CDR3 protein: CASSQGRGYGYTF

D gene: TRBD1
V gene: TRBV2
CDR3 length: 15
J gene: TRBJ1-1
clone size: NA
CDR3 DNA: TGTGCCAGCAGTGAATTGGACAGGGGGCGAACTGAAGCTTTCTTT
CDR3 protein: CASSELDRGRTEAFF